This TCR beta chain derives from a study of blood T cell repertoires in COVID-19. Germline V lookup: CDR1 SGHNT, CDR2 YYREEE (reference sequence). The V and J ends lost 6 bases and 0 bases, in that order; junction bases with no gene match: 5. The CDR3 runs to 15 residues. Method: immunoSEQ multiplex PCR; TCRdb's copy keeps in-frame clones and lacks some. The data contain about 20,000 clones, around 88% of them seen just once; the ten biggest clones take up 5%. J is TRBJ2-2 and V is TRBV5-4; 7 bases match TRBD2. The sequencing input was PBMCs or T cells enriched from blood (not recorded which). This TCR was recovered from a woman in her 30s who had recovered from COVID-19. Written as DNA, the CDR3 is TGTGCCAGCAAAGAGCGGGGACCGAACACCGGGGAGCTGTTTTTT. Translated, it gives CASKERGPNTGELFF.